This T cell receptor (beta chain) was identified during a study of blood T cell repertoires in COVID-19 (dated by TCRdb to 2020 to 2021). With respect to the entire study: Recovered participants in ImmuneRACE Cohort 3 were defined by two consecutive negative NP/OP PCR tests, clearance by a healthcare professional, or resolution of symptoms. Samples from collaborators originated in the United States, Italy and Spain and spanned both the acute and convalescent phases of COVID-19. The material from the prospective study consisted of cDNA or gDNA derived from T cells, B-cell-depleted T cells, or PBMCs. Deeply sampled blood TCRbeta repertoires from subjects exposed to, actively infected with, or recovered from COVID-19 were included in the dataset. A freely available public database, intended as a resource for researchers studying the immune response to SARS-CoV-2, is where the repertoires were released. Samples came from the ongoing ImmuneRACE study (first 160 participants) plus 1,254 subjects from 6 global collaborators. The sample metadata nearly always contained a de-identified subject ID, COVID-19 status, age in years and sex. HLA class I and class II types, where available, came from metadata supplied by the sample provider rather than from assay-based typing.

Findings and caveats that apply to the study as a whole: The amount of clinical and demographic metadata varied by source and participant and was provided uncurated.

Participants in the prospective study were aged roughly 18 to 89 years, lived in approximately 26 United States geographic areas, and enrolled through a virtual design. To assign participants to cohorts, the prospective study relied on clinical history that participants themselves reported in a screening survey and a study questionnaire. Each participant in the prospective study had whole blood, serum and a nasopharyngeal or oropharyngeal swab collected by mobile phlebotomists. Over an approximately 2-month period, participants in the prospective study had the option of providing additional blood draws and questionnaires. Prospective study blood samples were shipped either frozen or at room temperature before DNA extraction. As for this clone: Its antigen is still unknown. No much larger clone exists at a distance of one base, and base qualities are not known.

From the cysteine through the phenylalanine, the CDR3 covers 18 amino acids. The entry retains the CDR3 DNA only, 54 bases that are in frame from base 1. Trimming removed 5 bases from V and 6 bases from J; the gene matches leave 14 bases unexplained. Reading the germline V gene gives CDR1 SGHTA and CDR2 FQGTGA. TCRbeta CDR3 regions were amplified from genomic DNA by means of the immunoSEQ Assay, a bias-controlled multiplex PCR. Per the source publication's procedure: The number of nucleated cells in each sample was estimated by amplification of reference gene primers within the assay. To quantify the absolute abundance of each unique TCRbeta CDR3 rearrangement, sequence reads were collapsed and filtered. Productive Simpson clonality was computed per sample as the square root of Simpson's diversity index over productive rearrangements. TCRdb re-hosts the immuneACCESS table, in-frame sequences only. Its copies lack some clones; in the studies checked, an unresolved V gene accounts for under half of them, and the cause for the rest is not known. That table supplies the V and J calls and clone size; D and trimming were determined from the DNA. The sample includes 350,000 to 450,000 clones, with 87% observed a single time. The ten largest clonotypes hold around 1.9% of the sample.

The TCR sequence derives from a man aged 35-49 years in a cohort exposed to, infected with or recovered from COVID-19 (not recorded which). Recombination linked TRBV7-3 to TRBJ2-1; TRBD1 fits 12 bases in the junction. Sequences were obtained from PBMCs or T cells enriched from blood (not recorded which). The DNA is as follows: TGTGCCAGCAGCGCGGTGGGACAGGGGGCTACCAGGGGCAATGAGCAGTTCTTC. Its protein product is CASSAVGQGATRGNEQFF.